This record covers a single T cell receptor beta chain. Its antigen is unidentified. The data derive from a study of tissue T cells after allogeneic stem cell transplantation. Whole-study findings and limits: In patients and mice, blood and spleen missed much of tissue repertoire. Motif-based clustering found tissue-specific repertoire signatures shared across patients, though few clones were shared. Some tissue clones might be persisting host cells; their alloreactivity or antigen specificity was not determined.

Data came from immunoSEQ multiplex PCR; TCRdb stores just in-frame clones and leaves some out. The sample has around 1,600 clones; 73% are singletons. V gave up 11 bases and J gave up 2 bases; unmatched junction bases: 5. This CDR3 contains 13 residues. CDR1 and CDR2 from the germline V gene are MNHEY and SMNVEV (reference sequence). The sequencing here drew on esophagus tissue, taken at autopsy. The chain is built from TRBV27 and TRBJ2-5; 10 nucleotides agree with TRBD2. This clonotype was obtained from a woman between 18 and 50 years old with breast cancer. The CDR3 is CAVGLAVQETQYF. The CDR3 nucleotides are TGTGCCGTAGGACTAGCGGTTCAAGAGACCCAGTACTTC.